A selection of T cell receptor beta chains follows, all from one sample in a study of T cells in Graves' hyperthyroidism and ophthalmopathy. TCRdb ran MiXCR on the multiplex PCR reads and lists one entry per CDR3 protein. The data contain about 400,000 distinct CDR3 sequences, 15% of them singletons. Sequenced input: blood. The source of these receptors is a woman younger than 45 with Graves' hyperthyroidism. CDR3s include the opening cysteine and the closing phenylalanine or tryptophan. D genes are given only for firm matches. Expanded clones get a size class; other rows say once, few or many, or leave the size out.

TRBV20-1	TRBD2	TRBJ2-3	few	TGCAGTGCTAGAGTTGCTAGCGGAGATCTCACAGATACGCAGTATTTT	CSARVASGDLTDTQYF
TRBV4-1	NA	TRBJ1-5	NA	TGCGCCAGCAGCCAAGATACGGCAGGGCGAAATCAGCCCCAGCATTTT	CASSQDTAGRNQPQHF
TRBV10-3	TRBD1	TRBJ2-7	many	TGTGCCATCAGTGAGATGGGACAGGGGGCCAACGAGCAGTACTTC	CAISEMGQGANEQYF
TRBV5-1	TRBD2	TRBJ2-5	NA	TGCGCCAGCAGCGTGGACAGGGCCGGGACTAGCGGGACCCGCGGGCAAGAGACCCAGTACTTC	CASSVDRAGTSGTRGQETQYF
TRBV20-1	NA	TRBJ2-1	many	TGCAGTGCTAGAAGCGGGCCCCGCAGTGAGCAGTTCTTC	CSARSGPRSEQFF
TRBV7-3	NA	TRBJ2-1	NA	TGTGCCAGCAGCTTAAAGGCGGACCGCTACAATGAGCAGTTCTTC	CASSLKADRYNEQFF
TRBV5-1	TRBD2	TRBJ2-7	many	TGCGCCAGCAGCTTGGCCCTAGCGGGAGAGGACGAGCAGTACTTC	CASSLALAGEDEQYF
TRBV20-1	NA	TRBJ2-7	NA	TGCAGTGCTAGGGGCCGAGCCCTTTACTACGAGCAGTACTTC	CSARGRALYYEQYF
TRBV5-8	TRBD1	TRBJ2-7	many	TGTGCCAGCAGCCTCCCGGACAGGGTTTACGAGCAGTACTTC	CASSLPDRVYEQYF
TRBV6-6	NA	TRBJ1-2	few	TGTGCCAGCAGTTACATTTCACTCGGTTACCTAACTGACTATGGCTACACCTTC	CASSYISLGYLTDYGYTF
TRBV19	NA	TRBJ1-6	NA	TGTGCCAGTAGTGTGGCGTCAAGTGGTGTGAGGACCAATAATTCACCCCTCCACTTT	CASSVASSGVRTNNSPLHF
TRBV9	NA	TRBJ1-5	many	TGTGCCAGCAGCGTAGCTAATCACGGGGGGTCTAGCAATCAGCCCCAGCATTTT	CASSVANHGGSSNQPQHF
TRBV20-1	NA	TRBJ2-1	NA	TGCAGTGCTAGAGTAAGCGGCTCCTACAATGAGCAGTTCTTC	CSARVSGSYNEQFF
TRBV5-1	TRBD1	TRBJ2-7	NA	TGCGCCAGCAGCTTGGGTCCGGGACAGGGGGCGCTTTACGAGCAGTACTTC	CASSLGPGQGALYEQYF
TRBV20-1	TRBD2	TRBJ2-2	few	TGCAGTGCTAGTGAAAGGGGAGGGAGCACCGGGGAGCTGTTTTTT	CSASERGGSTGELFF
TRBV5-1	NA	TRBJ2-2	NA	TGCGCCAGCAGCTTGGGGCAGACCAAGAACACCGGGGAGCTGTTTTTT	CASSLGQTKNTGELFF
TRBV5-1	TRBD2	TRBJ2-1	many	TGCGCCAGCGTCAGCGGGAGTTCCTACAATGAGCAGTTCTTC	CASVSGSSYNEQFF
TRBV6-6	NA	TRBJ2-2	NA	TGTGCCAGCAGTTACTCGGTGTCAGCCCCCACCGGGGAGCTGTTTTTT	CASSYSVSAPTGELFF
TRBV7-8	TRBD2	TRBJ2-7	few	TGTGCCAGCAAGCGGGGCTCCTACGAGCAGTACTTC	CASKRGSYEQYF
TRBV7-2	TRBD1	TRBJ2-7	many	TGTGCCAGCAGCTACAGGGGCGGTTGGGACTACGAGCAGTACTTC	CASSYRGGWDYEQYF
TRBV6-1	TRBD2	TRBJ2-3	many	TGTGCCAGCAGGCGGGGGACAGATACGCAGTATTTT	CASRRGTDTQYF
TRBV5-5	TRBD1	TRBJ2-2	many	TGTGCCAGCAGCCGGGTTGCCGGGACAGAGACCGGGGAGCTGTTTTTT	CASSRVAGTETGELFF
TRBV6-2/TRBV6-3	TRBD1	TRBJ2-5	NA	TGTGCCAGCTGCCAGGGGGCCCTCCAAGAGACCCAGTACTTC	CASCQGALQETQYF
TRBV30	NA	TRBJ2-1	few	TGTGCCTGGAGTGTAGGTGAGCAGTTCTTC	CAWSVGEQFF
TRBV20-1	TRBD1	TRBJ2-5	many	TGCAGTGCTAGCCAGGGACAGTTACAAGAGACCCAGTACTTC	CSASQGQLQETQYF
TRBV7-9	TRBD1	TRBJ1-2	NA	TGTGCCAGCAGCCCCGACAGGGTTGGCTACACCTTC	CASSPDRVGYTF
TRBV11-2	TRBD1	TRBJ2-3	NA	TGTGCTAGCAGCTACGACCGGGACAGGGCGAGCACAGATACGCAGTATTTT	CASSYDRDRASTDTQYF
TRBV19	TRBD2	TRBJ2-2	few	TGTGCCAGTAGTCGTCGGGGGGCCGGGGAGCTGTTTTTT	CASSRRGAGELFF
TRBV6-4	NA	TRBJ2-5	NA	TGTGCCATTACCATAGAGACCCAGTACTTC	CAITIETQYF
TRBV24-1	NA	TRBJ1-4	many	TGTGCCACCAGTGGTCGACCGGAAAGGGGGGATGAAAAACTGTTTTTT	CATSGRPERGDEKLFF
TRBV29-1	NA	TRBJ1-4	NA	TGCAGCGTTGAATTGGGTGAAAAACTGTTTTTT	CSVELGEKLFF
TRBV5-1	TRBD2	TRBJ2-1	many	TGCGCCAGCAGCTTGGGGACTAGCCTGTACAATGAGCAGTTCTTC	CASSLGTSLYNEQFF
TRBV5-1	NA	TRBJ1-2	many	TGCGCCAGCAGCTTCCTATTAGAAAACTATGGCTACACCTTC	CASSFLLENYGYTF
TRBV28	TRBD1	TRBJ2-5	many	TGTGCCAGCAGTGCGACAGGGGAGACCCAGTACTTC	CASSATGETQYF
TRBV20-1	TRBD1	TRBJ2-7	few	TGCAGTGCTAGCCCCCGGACAGGGGGCCCCTACGAGCAGTACTTC	CSASPRTGGPYEQYF
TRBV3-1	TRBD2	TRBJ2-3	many	TGTGCCAGCAGCCAAGTTTGGGCTAGCGGGAGGGCCTCAGATACGCAGTATTTT	CASSQVWASGRASDTQYF
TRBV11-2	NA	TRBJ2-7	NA	TGTGCCAGCAGCTTAGATGCTAGAGCCTACGAGCAGTACTTC	CASSLDARAYEQYF
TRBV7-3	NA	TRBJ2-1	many	TGTGCCAGCAGCTTATCCGGGGACAATGAGCAGTTCTTC	CASSLSGDNEQFF
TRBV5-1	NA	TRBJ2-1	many	TGCGCCAGCAGCTTGGATCAGGCCGCCTCCTACAATGAGCAGTTCTTC	CASSLDQAASYNEQFF
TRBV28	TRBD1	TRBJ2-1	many	TGTGCCAGCACCCAAAAGGGACAGGAGCAGTTCTTC	CASTQKGQEQFF
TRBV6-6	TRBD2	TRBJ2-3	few	TGTGCCAGCAGTTACTCATCGACTAGCGGACACACAGATACGCAGTATTTT	CASSYSSTSGHTDTQYF
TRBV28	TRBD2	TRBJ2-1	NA	TGTGCCAGCTCACCCCATGGACTAGCGGGAGCGAATGAGCAGTTCTTC	CASSPHGLAGANEQFF